This T cell receptor beta chain originates from a study of T cell clones after liver transplantation. For the study at large: Post-transplant blood was tracked for graft-donor-reactive T cell clones identified in a pre-transplant mixed lymphocyte reaction. Graft-donor-reactive sequences were compared with third-party-reactive TCRbeta sequences from pre-transplant mixed lymphocyte reactions.

The assay was immunoSEQ multiplex PCR, and TCRdb's table has in-frame clones only and misses some. The sample includes about 21,000 clones, about 94% of them seen just once. The CDR3 runs to 13 residues. The V and J ends lost 1 base and 3 bases respectively, with 6 bases between them. Looked up from germline, CDR1 is MNHEY and CDR2 is SMNVEV (reference sequence). The sequence derives from a human patient who received a liver transplant. A share of the T cells may be of graft donor origin. The source material was CD8+ T cells from blood, sampled approximately 25 months after liver transplant. The chain combines TRBV27 with TRBJ2-5; D gene unclear. CDR3: CASSLLGKETQYF. CDR3 DNA sequence: TGTGCCAGCAGTTTATTAGGAAAAGAGACCCAGTACTTC.